A selection of T cell receptor beta chains follows, all from one sample in a study of blood T cells in healthy people across ages. TCRdb passed the 5' RACE reads through MiXCR, listing each CDR3 protein once. Of 450,000 to 600,000 distinct CDR3 sequences in the sample, around 27% were seen once. The same sample was also used in a study of T cells of mothers and their children.

Sequencing was done on a sample of blood. The receptor source for this set is a boy aged 2 to 9 in good health. Each CDR3 is given with its conserved first and last residue. The D gene is left open where the match is weak. Size is omitted from some rows. Given values are once, few, many or a class for expanded clones.

abundance: .
j_gene: TRBJ1-4
d_gene: .
v_gene: TRBV4-3
len: 15
CDR3nt: TGCGCCAGCAGCCATGAAAGTGGGTTTGGTGAAAAACTGTTTTTT
CDR3aa: CASSHESGFGEKLFF

abundance: few
j_gene: TRBJ2-7
d_gene: .
v_gene: TRBV20-1
len: 13
CDR3nt: TGCAGTGCTAGAGGAACCTTCCTAGCTGGGCAGTACTTC
CDR3aa: CSARGTFLAGQYF

abundance: .
j_gene: TRBJ1-4
d_gene: TRBD1
v_gene: TRBV20-1
len: 14
CDR3nt: TGCAGTGCTAGAGAAACAGGGGGCAATGAAAAACTGTTTTTT
CDR3aa: CSARETGGNEKLFF

abundance: few
j_gene: TRBJ2-7
d_gene: .
v_gene: TRBV7-8
len: 14
CDR3nt: TGTGCCGGCAGCTTAGAGGCAGGTGGCTACGAGCAGTACTTC
CDR3aa: CAGSLEAGGYEQYF

abundance: .
j_gene: TRBJ2-5
d_gene: .
v_gene: TRBV7-2
len: 13
CDR3nt: TGTGCCAGCAGCACCGGGACGGCAGAGACCCAGTACTTC
CDR3aa: CASSTGTAETQYF

abundance: .
j_gene: TRBJ1-5
d_gene: .
v_gene: TRBV7-2
len: 13
CDR3nt: TGTGCCAGCAGCCCCGACCCGCGACAGCCCCAGCATTTT
CDR3aa: CASSPDPRQPQHF

abundance: .
j_gene: TRBJ2-1
d_gene: TRBD2
v_gene: TRBV7-9
len: 14
CDR3nt: TGTGCCAGCAGCTTACGGTCCGCGGGAGTGGGGCAGTTCTTC
CDR3aa: CASSLRSAGVGQFF

abundance: many
j_gene: TRBJ2-7
d_gene: .
v_gene: TRBV7-9
len: 11
CDR3nt: TGTGCCAGCAGCGCCTACTACGAGCAGTACTTC
CDR3aa: CASSAYYEQYF

abundance: .
j_gene: TRBJ2-6
d_gene: .
v_gene: TRBV3-1
len: 15
CDR3nt: TGTGCCAGCAGCCAAGTGGGAGCTGGGGCCAACGTCCTGACTTTC
CDR3aa: CASSQVGAGANVLTF

abundance: .
j_gene: TRBJ2-3
d_gene: TRBD1
v_gene: TRBV7-2
len: 15
CDR3nt: TGTGCCAGCAGCTCCGGGACAGGGTTCACAGATACGCAGTATTTT
CDR3aa: CASSSGTGFTDTQYF

abundance: .
j_gene: TRBJ2-1
d_gene: TRBD1
v_gene: TRBV27
len: 13
CDR3nt: TGTGCCAGCAGTACTTCAGGGGGCAATGAGCAGTTCTTC
CDR3aa: CASSTSGGNEQFF

abundance: few
j_gene: TRBJ2-3
d_gene: TRBD2
v_gene: TRBV5-1
len: 16
CDR3nt: TGCGCCAGCAGCTTGCGGGAGCGGGAGCTAGCAGATACGCAGTATTTT
CDR3aa: CASSLRERELADTQYF

abundance: .
j_gene: TRBJ1-1
d_gene: .
v_gene: TRBV27
len: 13
CDR3nt: TGTGCCAGCACTCCTGGGGGTAGTTCTGAAGCTTTCTTT
CDR3aa: CASTPGGSSEAFF

abundance: few
j_gene: TRBJ2-5
d_gene: .
v_gene: TRBV9
len: 15
CDR3nt: TGTGCCAGCAAACCCTCGGGGGTCGGGGAAGAGACCCAGTACTTC
CDR3aa: CASKPSGVGEETQYF

abundance: few
j_gene: TRBJ2-3
d_gene: .
v_gene: TRBV12-3/TRBV12-4
len: 13
CDR3nt: TGTGCCAGCAGTTTTCGTGGGGGAGATACGCAGTATTTT
CDR3aa: CASSFRGGDTQYF

abundance: .
j_gene: TRBJ2-3
d_gene: TRBD1
v_gene: TRBV15
len: 16
CDR3nt: TGTGCCACCAGCAGAGCGGGTGGACAGGGAGTCGATACGCAGTATTTT
CDR3aa: CATSRAGGQGVDTQYF

abundance: .
j_gene: TRBJ1-3
d_gene: .
v_gene: TRBV29-1
len: 13
CDR3nt: TGCAGCGGGTCCGTGGGCTCTGGAAACACCATATATTTT
CDR3aa: CSGSVGSGNTIYF

abundance: few
j_gene: TRBJ2-5
d_gene: .
v_gene: TRBV7-9
len: 16
CDR3nt: TGTGCCAGCAACTCGACCGAAGGGGACGGCGGAGAGACCCAGTACTTC
CDR3aa: CASNSTEGDGGETQYF